Presented here are 10 T cell receptor beta chains from one specimen sequenced in a study of regulatory T cells in long-lasting Graves disease. CDR3-region Arm-PCR and iRepertoire HTBI primers produced the TCR beta libraries. Using its own MiXCR run on the multiplex PCR reads, TCRdb lists one record per CDR3 protein. In the table there are 580,000 or so distinct CDR3 sequences, about 16% of which are singletons. Time point indicated: newly diagnosed GD, antithyroid drugs for less than 3 months. RNA extracted from PBMCs served as the sequencing template. These data also formed part of another study, on T cells in Graves' hyperthyroidism and ophthalmopathy.

The sample was peripheral blood mononuclear cells (PBMCs), taken at new diagnosis, from a patient treated with antithyroid drugs. These receptor sequences come from a man aged 18 to 29 with Graves disease.

Only a few counts were recorded for this clonotype. The V gene is TRBV7-3, the J gene TRBJ2-5, with no clear D. Trimming left V 0 bases short and J 4 bases short, with 6 bases between. Looked up from germline, CDR1 is SGHTA and CDR2 is FQGTGA. The CDR3 is 13 residues long. Here the CDR3 DNA reads TGTGCCAGCAGCTTAACAGACATAGAGACCCAGTACTTC. Residues: CASSLTDIETQYF.

This chain uses TRBV3-1 with TRBJ2-7; no firm D call. The germline V gene encodes CDR1 LGHDT and CDR2 YNNKEL (reference sequence). The CDR3 length is 17 residues. The V end was cut by 0 bases, the J end by 0 bases, with 15 bases between. As DNA, the CDR3 is TGTGCCAGCAGCCAAGATCTCCAGGCAAGAACCTCCTACGAGCAGTACTTC. Its protein product is CASSQDLQARTSYEQYF.

In its sample, this clonotype was seen many times. The chain uses TRBV6-2 or TRBV6-3 and TRBJ1-2, with TRBD1 as a possible D gene (5 bases). With 4 bases removed from V and 4 bases from J, the gap between germline ends came to 13 bases. The CDR3 is made up of 14 amino acids. Germline V gives CDR1 MNHEY, CDR2 SVGEGT. CDR3 nucleotides: TGTGCCAGCAGTTCCCGGGCGAGGGGCTATGGCTACACCTTC. Translation gives CASSSRARGYGYTF.

This clonotype was counted at least ten times. This chain connects TRBV27 to TRBJ2-1, with 10 bases matching TRBD2. The V gene's germline CDR1 is MNHEY and CDR2 SMNVEV (reference sequence). V dropped 5 bases and J dropped 4; count of bases not matched to a gene: 8. This CDR3 is built from 16 residues. The CDR3 nucleotides read TGTGCCAGCAGTGACGTGGGAGCGGGAGGGTACAATGAGCAGTTCTTC. Translating it yields CASSDVGAGGYNEQFF.

This clonotype was found many times. The chain combines TRBV9 with TRBJ2-1; D not resolved. V lost 0 bases and J lost 9, with 16 bases in between. CDR1 SGDLS and CDR2 YYNGEE come from the germline V gene. This CDR3 has 15 residues. The CDR3 nucleotides read TGTGCCAGCAGCGTAGGGCCTCCAACCCTTACTGAGCAGTTCTTC. Translated, it gives CASSVGPPTLTEQFF.

This clonotype was found many times. The chain combines TRBV7-8 with TRBJ2-3, with 8 bases that match TRBD2. Germline CDR1 and CDR2: SGHVS and FQNEAQ. This CDR3 is 14 amino acids long. J gave up 8 bases and V 1 base, and 5 bases lay outside the gene matches. CDR3: CASSLGGGLGTQYF. The CDR3 DNA sequence: TGTGCCAGCAGCTTAGGCGGGGGGTTGGGTACGCAGTATTTT.

This clonotype was observed a few times. The CDR3 here is CASSIRGTGWDQPQHF. CDR3 DNA: TGTGCCAGCAGCATCAGAGGGACAGGCTGGGATCAGCCCCAGCATTTT. The chain couples TRBV5-6 to TRBJ1-5; TRBD1 matches at 8 bases. After removal of 4 bases from V and 5 bases from J, the junction contained 11 bases not matched to a gene. Germline loops: CDR1 SGHDT, CDR2 YYEEEE. The CDR3 sequence is 16 residues long.

There are many counts of this clonotype. The chain couples TRBV11-1 to TRBJ1-1; D gene ambiguous. Germline-derived CDR1 and CDR2 are SGHAT and FQDESV (reference sequence). The CDR3 is made up of 15 amino acids. V was trimmed by 2 bases and J by 3 bases, leaving 13 bases between them. The CDR3 sequence: CASSLHIGPYTEAFF. DNA for the CDR3: TGTGCCAGCAGCTTACATATCGGGCCATACACTGAAGCTTTCTTT.

The chain employs TRBV7-8 and TRBJ2-7; TRBD1 aligns across 8 bases. Germline V gene data show CDR1 as SGHVS and CDR2 as FQNEAQ. The CDR3 length is 17 residues. V was pared by 3 bases and J by 2 bases, with 12 bases of the junction left unmatched. The CDR3 reads CASSFRGLDRDPYEQYF. The CDR3, as DNA: TGTGCCAGCAGCTTTAGGGGCCTGGACAGGGATCCCTACGAGCAGTACTTC.

There are many counts of this clonotype. This rearrangement joins TRBV20-1 to TRBJ1-1, with 8 bases aligning to TRBD1. CDR3 length: 13 residues. Germline CDR1 is DFQATT and CDR2 is SNEGSKA (reference sequence). V lost 3 bases and J lost 7; bases outside the gene matches: 7. This CDR3 reads CSASQTGVGEAFF. The CDR3 DNA reads TGCAGTGCTAGCCAGACAGGGGTGGGTGAAGCTTTCTTT.